This is a list of T cell receptor beta chains from one sample in a study of OX40 agonist ivuxolimab in advanced cancers. Produced via immunoSEQ multiplex PCR; TCRdb's table is partial and in-frame only. This sample carries 70,000 or so clones, about 85% of them seen once, and the ten largest clones take approximately 4.3%. The sample consisted of CD4+ or CD8+ T cells sorted from blood, taken in a trial of the OX40 agonist ivuxolimab. The receptors shown here come from an adult with an advanced solid tumor such as melanoma, head and neck, liver or kidney cancer. CDR3s include the opening cysteine and the closing phenylalanine or tryptophan. A D gene is named only where the DNA matches it firmly. Only some rows state a clone size, as once, few, many or a class for expanded clones.

>-|-|TRBV4-1|TRBJ1-2
TGCGCCAGCAGCCAAGATCTATCTAACTATGGCTACACCTTC
CASSQDLSNYGYTF
>-|-|TRBV6-1|TRBJ2-7
TGTGCCAGCAGGGAAGCCTACGAGCAGTACTTC
CASREAYEQYF
>TRBD2|-|TRBV2|TRBJ2-2
TGTGCCAGCAGAATTAAACCGGGACTAGCGACCGGGGAGCTGTTTTTT
CASRIKPGLATGELFF
>TRBD1|-|TRBV7-2|TRBJ1-5
TGTGCCAGCAGCTTCGACAGGGTCGGGCAGCCCCAGCATTTT
CASSFDRVGQPQHF
>-|-|TRBV7-2|TRBJ1-5
TGTGCCAGCAGCTTTCGGGGAGATCAGCCCCAGCATTTT
CASSFRGDQPQHF
>-|-|TRBV7-2|TRBJ1-1
TGTGCCGGAGGGACGGGTTCGAACACTGAAGCTTTCTTT
CAGGTGSNTEAFF
>-|-|TRBV6-5|TRBJ1-4
TGTGCCAGCAGCCCTAATAATGAAAAACTGTTTTTT
CASSPNNEKLFF
>TRBD1|-|TRBV27|TRBJ2-2
TGTGCCAGCGGTTTTACAGGGGGCACGGGAGTCACCGGGGAGCTGTTTTTT
CASGFTGGTGVTGELFF
>TRBD2|-|TRBV15|TRBJ2-3
TGTGCCACCAGCAGCCGGACTAGCGGGAGCACAGATACGCAGTATTTT
CATSSRTSGSTDTQYF
>-|-|TRBV6-5|TRBJ1-1
TGTGCCAGCAGTTACTCCAGTCAGGTGAACACTGAAGCTTTCTTT
CASSYSSQVNTEAFF
>TRBD2|few|TRBV7-2|TRBJ2-7
TGTGCCAGCAGCCCATTAGCGGGGCCCTACGAGCAGTACTTC
CASSPLAGPYEQYF
>-|once|TRBV7-6|TRBJ1-3
TGTGCCAGCAGCTTAGGGGGGCGAACCTCTGGAAACACCATATATTTT
CASSLGGRTSGNTIYF
>-|once|TRBV4-3|TRBJ1-3
TGCGCCAGCAGCCAAGATTTGGCAGTTGGAAACACCATATATTTT
CASSQDLAVGNTIYF
>-|-|TRBV7-6|TRBJ1-2
TGTGCCAGCTCAACCCTCCGACGCCGAGGGAACTATGGCTACACCTTC
CASSTLRRRGNYGYTF
>-|-|TRBV5-4|TRBJ2-3
TGTGCCAGCAGCCAGACTGGGTCAGATACGCAGTATTTT
CASSQTGSDTQYF
>TRBD1|-|TRBV25-1|TRBJ2-3
TGTGCCAGCAGTGGCCACAAAACAGGGGCGGATACGCAGTATTTT
CASSGHKTGADTQYF
>-|-|TRBV10-3|TRBJ1-2
TGTGCCATCAGTGAGCACCGGGGAAATTCTAACTATGGCTACACCTTC
CAISEHRGNSNYGYTF
>TRBD2|-|TRBV28|TRBJ2-7
TGTGCCAGCAGTTTTAGGCTAGCGGGAGGGCCCGGCTCCTACGAGCAGTACTTC
CASSFRLAGGPGSYEQYF
>-|-|TRBV6-5|TRBJ2-7
TGTGCCAGCAGTTACTCGACAGTGGATTCCTACGAGCAGTACTTC
CASSYSTVDSYEQYF
>-|few|TRBV21-1|TRBJ2-3
TGTGCCAGCAGCAAAGTGCGGGGGGATAGCACAGATACGCAGTATTTT
CASSKVRGDSTDTQYF
>-|-|TRBV18|TRBJ2-5
TGTGCCAGCTCGTCCTGGAAAGGAGAGACCCAGTACTTC
CASSSWKGETQYF
>-|-|TRBV19|TRBJ2-7
TGTGCCAGTAGTTCCTCTTCCGGGGGCGGAAAAACCTACGAGCAGTACTTC
CASSSSSGGGKTYEQYF
>TRBD2|once|TRBV6-4|TRBJ2-1
TGTGCCAGCAGTTTGTCGGCTAGCGGGGGCTCCACCTACAATGAGCAGTTCTTC
CASSLSASGGSTYNEQFF
>-|-|TRBV7-8|TRBJ1-1
TGTGCCAGCAGCTTAGAAGCAGGGTCAGAAGAAGCTTTCTTT
CASSLEAGSEEAFF
>-|-|TRBV10-3|TRBJ1-1
TGTGCCATCAGTGAGCCGAGGGCCCCGAACACTGAAGCTTTCTTT
CAISEPRAPNTEAFF
>-|-|TRBV7-2|TRBJ2-5
TGTGCCAGCAGCTTCTGGGAGGCAGGGGAGACCCAGTACTTC
CASSFWEAGETQYF
>-|-|TRBV9|TRBJ1-5
TGTGCCAGCAGCGCCGGGCCGGGCGGCAATCAGCCCCAGCATTTT
CASSAGPGGNQPQHF
>-|once|TRBV15|TRBJ2-5
TGTGCCACCAGCGGGGCCGGGATCCAAGAGACCCAGTACTTC
CATSGAGIQETQYF
>TRBD1|few|TRBV4-1|TRBJ1-5
TGCGCCAGCAGCCAAGATGTAACAGGGGGCAGCAATCAGCCCCAGCATTTT
CASSQDVTGGSNQPQHF
>-|-|TRBV19|TRBJ1-2
TGTGCCAGTAGTACGCAGCCCGGGGACTATGGCTACACCTTC
CASSTQPGDYGYTF
>TRBD1|-|TRBV9|TRBJ2-7
TGTGCCAGCAGCGTGGTCCCGGGACAGGGGGCGCAGCAGTACTTC
CASSVVPGQGAQQYF
>TRBD2|once|TRBV6-6|TRBJ2-1
TGTGCCAGCAAACGGGAGGCCAAGGTGAATGAGCAGTTCTTC
CASKREAKVNEQFF
>TRBD1|-|TRBV5-4|TRBJ2-1
TGTGCCAGCAGCCGTCCCGGGACAGGGTTGAATGAGCAGTTCTTC
CASSRPGTGLNEQFF
>-|-|TRBV6-4|TRBJ1-1
TGTGCCAGCAGTGACTCGAACAGGAACACTGAAGCTTTCTTT
CASSDSNRNTEAFF
>TRBD1|-|TRBV18|TRBJ1-5
TGTGCCAGCTCACCAACAGGGGGCCGCCAGCCCCAGCATTTT
CASSPTGGRQPQHF
>TRBD1|-|TRBV10-3|TRBJ1-5
TGTGCCATCAGTGGGGGACAGAGCAATCAGCCCCAGCATTTT
CAISGGQSNQPQHF
>-|-|TRBV25-1|TRBJ2-1
TGTGCCAGCTCCGGGAGTAGACCCTCCAATGAGCAGTTCTTC
CASSGSRPSNEQFF
>-|-|TRBV10-3|TRBJ2-2
TGTGCCATCAGTATTTACACCGGGGAGCTGTTTTTT
CAISIYTGELFF
>-|-|TRBV5-1|TRBJ2-2
TGCGCCAGCAGTGGGGCTTCGGGCACCGGGGAGCTGTTTTTT
CASSGASGTGELFF
>TRBD1|-|TRBV11-2|TRBJ1-5
TGTGCCAGCAGGTCGACAGGGGGAAGCAATCAGCCCCAGCATTTT
CASRSTGGSNQPQHF
>-|-|TRBV10-3|TRBJ1-1
TGTGCCATCAGTGAGCCGGGGCGCATGAGGGTCACTGAAGCTTTCTTT
CAISEPGRMRVTEAFF
>-|-|TRBV28|TRBJ2-4
TGTGCCAGCAGTATCGTTTCTGGGGGGAACATTCAGTACTTC
CASSIVSGGNIQYF